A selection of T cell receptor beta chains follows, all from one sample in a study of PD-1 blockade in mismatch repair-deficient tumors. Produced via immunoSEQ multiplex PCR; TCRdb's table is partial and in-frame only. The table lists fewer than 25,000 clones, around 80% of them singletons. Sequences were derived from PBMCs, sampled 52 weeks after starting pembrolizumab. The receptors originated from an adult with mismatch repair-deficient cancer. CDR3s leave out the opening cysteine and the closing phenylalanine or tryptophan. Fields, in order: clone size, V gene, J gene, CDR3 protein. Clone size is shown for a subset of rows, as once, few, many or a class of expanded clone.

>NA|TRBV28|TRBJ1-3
ASSPSGGATGNTIY
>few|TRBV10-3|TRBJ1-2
AISEGTGSGYT
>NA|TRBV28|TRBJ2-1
ASSLRLSGPYNEQF
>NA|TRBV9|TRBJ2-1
ASSVGEPYNEQF
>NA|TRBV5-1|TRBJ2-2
ASSLQSPGGLNTGELF
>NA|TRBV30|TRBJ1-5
AWSGSNQPQH
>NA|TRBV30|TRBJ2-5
ASLPAGGQETQY
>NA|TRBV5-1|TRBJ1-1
ASSLLPTGPNTEAF
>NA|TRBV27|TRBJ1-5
ASSLRFGIQPQH
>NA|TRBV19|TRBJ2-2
ASSSIEQGSGELF
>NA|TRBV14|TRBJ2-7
ASSRSTGQAIYEQY
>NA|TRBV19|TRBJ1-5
ASRSKGQSNQPQH
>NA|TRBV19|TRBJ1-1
ASTLSPGTANTEAF
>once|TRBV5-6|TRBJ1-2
ASSLNSEYQLWSGYGYT
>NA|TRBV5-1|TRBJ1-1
ASSSRGQPNTEAF
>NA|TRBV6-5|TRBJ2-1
ASSLDISSYNEQF
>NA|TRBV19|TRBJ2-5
ASRDSNPGETQY
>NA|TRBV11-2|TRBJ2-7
ASSSTSGGPYEQY
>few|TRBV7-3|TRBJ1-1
ASSLTVNTEAF
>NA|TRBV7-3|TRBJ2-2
ASGSVGGGEEELF
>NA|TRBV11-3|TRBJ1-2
ASSFGGSNYGYT
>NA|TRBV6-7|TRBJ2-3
ASSYSRYTGFKRGGTDTQY